This T cell receptor (beta chain) was profiled in a study of blood T cell repertoires in COVID-19. Study overall: Acute and convalescent COVID-19 samples came from the United States, Italy and Spain. PBMCs, B-cell-depleted T cells, or T cells were the source of the cDNA or gDNA that made up the material.

In the study's own analysis: Estimated nucleated cell counts came from reference gene primer amplification. The table came from immunoSEQ multiplex PCR; TCRdb's copy has only in-frame clones and leaves some out. V, J and clone size are those of that table, while D and trimming were read from the DNA. The table has fewer than 90,000 clones, around 88% seen once; the top ten hold around 0.47%. Per the germline V gene, CDR1 is SGHAT and CDR2 is FQNNGV. The CDR3 loop spans 16 amino acids. The V gene end was trimmed by 5 bases and the J gene end by 1 base; junction bases not matched to a gene: 5. The chain employs TRBV11-2 and TRBJ1-1; 12 bases agree with TRBD1. This receptor was taken from a man aged 60-69 years with acute or convalescent COVID-19. The sequenced sample consisted of peripheral blood. CDR3 sequence reads: CASSGTGGWQNTEAFF. In DNA form, the CDR3 reads TGTGCCAGCAGCGGGACAGGGGGCTGGCAGAACACTGAAGCTTTCTTT.